This record concerns one TCR beta chain sequence. Sample time point: pretreatment peripheral blood. Peripheral blood mononuclear cells were collected from every patient before and during treatment, yielding between 1 and 8 samples per patient. CDR1 and CDR2 from the germline V gene are SGHVS and FNYEAQ. The CDR3 is 14 residues long. Germline trimming cut 1 base from V and 8 bases from J; bases unmatched to any gene: 1. This sample is part of a study of PD-L1 blockade in urothelial cancer. The overall study: Male sex and bladder-origin urothelial cancer characterized about 85% of the roughly 30 patients. Per blood sample, T cells had a median of roughly 150,000.

Libraries were prepared by immunoSEQ multiplex PCR; TCRdb keeps only in-frame clonotypes and omits some of them. The table shows around 71,000 clones, with about 85% occurring only once. V usage is TRBV7-6 and J usage is TRBJ2-1; 11 bases fit TRBD2. The sequence was collected from a man aged 35 to 55 with urothelial cancer. The starting material was PBMCs, obtained around atezolizumab (anti-PD-L1) treatment. CDR3 DNA: TGTGCCAGCAGCTTAGGACTAGCGGGATATGAGCAGTTCTTC. It specifies CASSLGLAGYEQFF. Variable domain in full (rest from reference TRBV7-6 and TRBJ2-1): GAGVSQSPRYKVTKRGQDVALRCDPISGHVSLYWYRQALGQGPEFLTYFNYEAQQDKSGLPNDRFSAERPEGSISTLTIQRTEQRDSAMYRCASSLGLAGYEQFFGPGTRLTVL.